Listed below are T cell receptor beta chains from one sample, sequenced in a study of radiation and T cells in renal cell carcinoma. Assay used: immunoSEQ multiplex PCR; TCRdb lists only in-frame clones, some missing. Of 50,000 to 75,000 clones in the sample, 65% to 80% were seen once. The material sequenced was blood, taken from a patient whose treatment included radiotherapy and nephrectomy. The receptors were gathered from a man aged 60 to 75 with renal cell carcinoma. The CDR3 runs from the conserved cysteine through the conserved F or W. D genes are given only for firm matches. Clone sizes are given selectively: once, few, many, or a class where the clone is expanded.

V gene: TRBV6-4
clone size: NA
J gene: TRBJ2-3
D gene: NA
CDR3 DNA: TGTGCCAGCAGTGACTCGAGTGCCAGTCCCACAGATACGCAGTATTTT
CDR3 protein: CASSDSSASPTDTQYF

V gene: TRBV5-1
clone size: NA
J gene: TRBJ2-5
D gene: NA
CDR3 DNA: TGCGCCAGCAGCGCCAAACCCGGGGAGACCCAGTACTTC
CDR3 protein: CASSAKPGETQYF

V gene: TRBV30
clone size: few
J gene: TRBJ1-1
D gene: TRBD1
CDR3 DNA: TGTGCCTGGAGGCCGACAGGGACCACTGAAGCTTTCTTT
CDR3 protein: CAWRPTGTTEAFF

V gene: TRBV10-3
clone size: NA
J gene: TRBJ1-1
D gene: NA
CDR3 DNA: TGTGCCACCGGAGTGGTGAACACTGAAGCTTTCTTT
CDR3 protein: CATGVVNTEAFF

V gene: TRBV6-1
clone size: NA
J gene: TRBJ1-3
D gene: TRBD1
CDR3 DNA: TGTGCCAGCTCAGACAGGGGGCATGGAAACACCATATATTTT
CDR3 protein: CASSDRGHGNTIYF

V gene: TRBV19
clone size: NA
J gene: TRBJ2-5
D gene: NA
CDR3 DNA: TGTGCCAGTAGTATCGGCGGGGGCGGGCGCGGCCAGGGGGAGACCCAGTACTTC
CDR3 protein: CASSIGGGGRGQGETQYF

V gene: TRBV2
clone size: NA
J gene: TRBJ1-4
D gene: TRBD1
CDR3 DNA: TGTGCCAGCAGTAGGGACAGGGGGTATGAAAAACTGTTTTTT
CDR3 protein: CASSRDRGYEKLFF

V gene: TRBV7-9
clone size: NA
J gene: TRBJ2-1
D gene: NA
CDR3 DNA: TGTGCCAGCAGGTTGCCCGACCGGGACTCCCTATACAATGAGCAGTTCTTC
CDR3 protein: CASRLPDRDSLYNEQFF

V gene: TRBV27
clone size: NA
J gene: TRBJ1-4
D gene: TRBD1
CDR3 DNA: TGTGCCAGCAGTACCAGGGACAGCAGTGAAAAACTGTTTTTT
CDR3 protein: CASSTRDSSEKLFF

V gene: TRBV30
clone size: NA
J gene: TRBJ2-3
D gene: NA
CDR3 DNA: TGTGCCTGGAGTCCGGTCCGGGACCGACGCACAGATACGCAGTATTTT
CDR3 protein: CAWSPVRDRRTDTQYF

V gene: TRBV5-1
clone size: NA
J gene: TRBJ2-3
D gene: TRBD1
CDR3 DNA: TGCGCCAGCAGCGGCTGGGACAGAGCTAGCACAGATACGCAGTATTTT
CDR3 protein: CASSGWDRASTDTQYF

V gene: TRBV4-3
clone size: few
J gene: TRBJ1-3
D gene: NA
CDR3 DNA: TGCGCCAGCAGCCAAGATCTCGGGCTCTCCTCTGGAAACACCATATATTTT
CDR3 protein: CASSQDLGLSSGNTIYF

V gene: TRBV15
clone size: few
J gene: TRBJ1-1
D gene: NA
CDR3 DNA: TGTGCCACCAGCAGAGAAATAGGGGCAACAGGAAACACTGAAGCTTTCTTT
CDR3 protein: CATSREIGATGNTEAFF

V gene: TRBV20-1
clone size: NA
J gene: TRBJ2-4
D gene: NA
CDR3 DNA: TGCAGTCCAGCAGGTGGAAACATTCAGTACTTC
CDR3 protein: CSPAGGNIQYF

V gene: TRBV11-3
clone size: NA
J gene: TRBJ2-1
D gene: TRBD2
CDR3 DNA: TGTGCCAGCAGCTTAAAGGGACTAGCGTACAATGAGCAGTTCTTC
CDR3 protein: CASSLKGLAYNEQFF

V gene: TRBV21-1
clone size: few
J gene: TRBJ2-4
D gene: NA
CDR3 DNA: TGTGCCAGCAGCAAAGGGTGGGTGGAGGTGGGGGTTACCAAAAACATTCAGTACTTC
CDR3 protein: CASSKGWVEVGVTKNIQYF

V gene: TRBV29-1
clone size: once
J gene: TRBJ2-1
D gene: TRBD2
CDR3 DNA: TGCAGCGTTCCTACTAGCGGGAGTTCCTACAATGAGCAGTTCTTC
CDR3 protein: CSVPTSGSSYNEQFF